Here is one T cell receptor beta chain with its context. As yet, its antigen is unknown. The sample belongs to a study of T cell responses to AZD1222 COVID-19 vaccine. The CDR3 spans 14 residues. The germline V gene encodes CDR1 SGHAT and CDR2 FQNNGV. V gave up 1 base and J gave up 4 bases, with 11 bases separating them. Method: immunoSEQ multiplex PCR; TCRdb's copy keeps in-frame clones and lacks some. Among around 150,000 clones listed, approximately 88% were seen once. Study-wide results and caveats: Spike-specific TCR breadth rose after two AZD1222 doses, and depth rose as well.

This specimen was peripheral blood, taken on day 0 of AZD1222 vaccination. The V call is TRBV11-2, the J call TRBJ2-7, with D possibly being TRBD1 or TRBD2 (5 bases each). This sequence was found in an adult in good health. The CDR3 spells CASSLVRGGYEQYF. Here the CDR3 DNA reads TGTGCCAGCAGCTTAGTGAGGGGCGGGTACGAGCAGTACTTC.